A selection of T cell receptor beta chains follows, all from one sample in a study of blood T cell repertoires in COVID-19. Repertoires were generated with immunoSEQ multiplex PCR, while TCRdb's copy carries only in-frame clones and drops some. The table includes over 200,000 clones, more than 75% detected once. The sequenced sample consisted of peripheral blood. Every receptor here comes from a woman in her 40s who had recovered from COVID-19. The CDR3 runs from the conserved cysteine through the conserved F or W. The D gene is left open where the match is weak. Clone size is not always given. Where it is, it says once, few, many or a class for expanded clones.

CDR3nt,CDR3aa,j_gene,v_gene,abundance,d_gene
TGTGCCAGCTCACCAGGGGTAGCGGGGCCACAAGAGACCCAGTACTTC,CASSPGVAGPQETQYF,TRBJ2-5,TRBV18,NA,TRBD2
TGTGCCAGCAGCGCCCTGGGGCCTTTT,CASSALGPF,TRBJ1-1,TRBV9,NA,NA
TGTGCCAGCAGTGGCAGGGGCGTGAACACTGAAGCTTTCTTT,CASSGRGVNTEAFF,TRBJ1-1,TRBV25-1,NA,NA
TGTGCCAGCAGCCATGGCGTCGGGGCCCAGCATTTT,CASSHGVGAQHF,TRBJ1-5,TRBV12-3/TRBV12-4,NA,NA
TGTGCCAGCAGCTCCACCTACACTAGCGGGAAGGCGCAGTACTTC,CASSSTYTSGKAQYF,TRBJ2-7,TRBV3-1/TRBV3-2,NA,TRBD2
TGTGCCAGCAGCTCCCCGCCGGACGGAGGCACTGAAGCTTTCTTT,CASSSPPDGGTEAFF,TRBJ1-1,TRBV5-4,NA,NA
TGTGCCAGCTCCCCCTCAAGCCTCCCCGGGACAGGGGGGGGCTACACCTTC,CASSPSSLPGTGGGYTF,TRBJ1-2,TRBV18,NA,TRBD1
TGCGCCAGCAGCTGGTCGGGGGAGCGAAACACCATATATTTT,CASSWSGERNTIYF,TRBJ1-3,TRBV5-1,NA,NA
TGTGCCAGCAGCTTGGGGGGGTACTATGGCTACACCTTC,CASSLGGYYGYTF,TRBJ1-2,TRBV7-2,NA,NA
TGCAGTGCTAGTGGCCAGGCTGGCACTGAAGCTTTCTTT,CSASGQAGTEAFF,TRBJ1-1,TRBV20-1,NA,NA
TGTGCCAGCAGCTTAGGGGGGACAGGAGGGAGACGCAATCAGCCCCAGCATTTT,CASSLGGTGGRRNQPQHF,TRBJ1-5,TRBV7-2,NA,TRBD1
TGTGCCAGCCGGGCGGGGGAGGCGAACGTCCTGACTTTC,CASRAGEANVLTF,TRBJ2-6,TRBV6-4,NA,TRBD2
TGTGCCAGCCAGAGGTCCTATAATTCACCCCTCCACTTT,CASQRSYNSPLHF,TRBJ1-6,TRBV7-2,once,NA
TGTGCCACCAGTGCCGAGGTTGGCCTAGCGGGATCCTACGAGCAGTACTTC,CATSAEVGLAGSYEQYF,TRBJ2-7,TRBV24-1,NA,TRBD2